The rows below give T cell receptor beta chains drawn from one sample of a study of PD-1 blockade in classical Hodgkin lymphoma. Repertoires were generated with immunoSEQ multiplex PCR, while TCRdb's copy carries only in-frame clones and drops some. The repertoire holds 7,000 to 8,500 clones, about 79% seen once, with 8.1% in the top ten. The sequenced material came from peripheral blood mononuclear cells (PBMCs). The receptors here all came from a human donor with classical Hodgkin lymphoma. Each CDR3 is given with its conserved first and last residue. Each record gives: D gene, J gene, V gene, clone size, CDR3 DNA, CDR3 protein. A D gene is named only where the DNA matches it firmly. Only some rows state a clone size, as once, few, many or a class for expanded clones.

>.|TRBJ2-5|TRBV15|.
TGTGCCACCAGCAGGGATTTGGAGGGGACCCAGTACTTC
CATSRDLEGTQYF
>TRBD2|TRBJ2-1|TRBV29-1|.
TGCAGTGGACTAGCGGGAGTCAATGAGCAGTTCTTC
CSGLAGVNEQFF
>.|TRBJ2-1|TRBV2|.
TGTGCCAGCAAGCGTACAGGGTTTTACAATGAGCAGTTCTTC
CASKRTGFYNEQFF
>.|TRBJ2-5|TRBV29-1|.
TGCAGCGTTGAAGCCTCGACCCAAGAGACCCAGTACTTC
CSVEASTQETQYF
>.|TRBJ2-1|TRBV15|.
TGTGCCACCAGCAGAGACCGACAGGGAGGATCGGATGAGCAGTTCTTC
CATSRDRQGGSDEQFF
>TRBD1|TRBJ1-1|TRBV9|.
TGTGCCAGCAGCGTTGGGGACAGGGGCACTGAAGCTTTCTTT
CASSVGDRGTEAFF
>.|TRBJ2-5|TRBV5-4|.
TGTGCCAGCAGCCCAGAGGGAGCCGAGACCCAGTACTTC
CASSPEGAETQYF
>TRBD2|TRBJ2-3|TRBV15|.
TGTGCCACATCCCAAAGCCGCGGGGGGGCAGGAGATACGCAGTATTTT
CATSQSRGGAGDTQYF
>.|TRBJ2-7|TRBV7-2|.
TGTGCCAGCAGCTTAGGGCAGGGCACCTACGAGCAGTACTTC
CASSLGQGTYEQYF
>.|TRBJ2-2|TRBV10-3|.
TGTGCCATCAGTGAGGACAGGAACACCGGGGAGCTGTTTTTT
CAISEDRNTGELFF
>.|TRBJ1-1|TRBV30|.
TGTGCCTGGGAGGGTAGCAGGACTACACCTTTCTTT
CAWEGSRTTPFF
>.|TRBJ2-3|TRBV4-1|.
TGCGCCAGCAGCCAACCCCGAGGGGGGGAATCAGAAGATACGCAGTATTTT
CASSQPRGGESEDTQYF
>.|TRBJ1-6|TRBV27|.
TGTGCCAGCAGTCCTTCGCACGGCGGCTCACCCCTCCACTTT
CASSPSHGGSPLHF
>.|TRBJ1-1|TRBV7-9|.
TGTGCCAGCAGCCTCAGGGAGGAGCCTGCTTTCTTT
CASSLREEPAFF
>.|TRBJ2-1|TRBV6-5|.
TGTGCCAGCAGTCAGGTCGGGGGCCATGAGCAGTTCTTC
CASSQVGGHEQFF
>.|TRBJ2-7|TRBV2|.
TGTGCCAGCAGATCAGAGAACTACGAGCAGTACTTC
CASRSENYEQYF
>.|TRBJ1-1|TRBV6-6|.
TGTGCCAGCACCGAAGACAGGACGAACACTGAAGCTTTCTTT
CASTEDRTNTEAFF
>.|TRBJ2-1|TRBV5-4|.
TGTGCCAGCAGCTCGGAGGGAGCCGGGAATGAGCAGTTCTTC
CASSSEGAGNEQFF
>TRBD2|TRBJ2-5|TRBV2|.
TGTGCCAGCACCCTGACTAGCGGTCAAGAGACCCAGTACTTC
CASTLTSGQETQYF
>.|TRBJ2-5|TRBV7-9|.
TGTGCCAGCAGCTTAACGGTAGGGACTCTAGAGGAGACCCAGTACTTC
CASSLTVGTLEETQYF
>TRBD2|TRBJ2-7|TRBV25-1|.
TGTGCCAGCACTGCGGGGGGGGGCCACTACGAGCAGTACTTC
CASTAGGGHYEQYF
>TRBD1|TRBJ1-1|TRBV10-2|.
TGCGCCAGCCACCCGGGACAGGGGTTGATGAACACTGAAGCTTTCTTT
CASHPGQGLMNTEAFF
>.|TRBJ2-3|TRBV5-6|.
TGTGCCAGCAGTTCCGGGAGTGCAGATACGCAGTATTTT
CASSSGSADTQYF
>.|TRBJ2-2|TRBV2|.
TGTGCCAGCAGTCTTCTAGTTCTCTCCGGGGAGCTGTTTTTT
CASSLLVLSGELFF
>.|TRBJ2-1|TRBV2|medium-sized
TGTGCCAGCAGTGCGGAGGGAGACTTCTACAATGAGCAGTTCTTC
CASSAEGDFYNEQFF
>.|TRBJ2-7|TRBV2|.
TGTGCCACTCGGGAGGGACAGGGCTTTGGCGAGCAGTACTTC
CATREGQGFGEQYF
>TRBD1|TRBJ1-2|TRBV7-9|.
TGTGCCAGCAGCTCGCAAGACAGGGGGAACTATGGCTACACCTTC
CASSSQDRGNYGYTF
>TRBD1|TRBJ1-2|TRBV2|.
TGTGCCAGCAGAGGGACAGGGTTTCAAAACTATGGCTACACCTTC
CASRGTGFQNYGYTF
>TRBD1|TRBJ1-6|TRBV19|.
TGTGCCAACTCTGGGACAGTCGGTTCACCCCTCCACTTT
CANSGTVGSPLHF
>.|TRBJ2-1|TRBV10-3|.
TGTGCCTCCTCAGGGGGGCCGTACAATGAGCAGTTCTTC
CASSGGPYNEQFF
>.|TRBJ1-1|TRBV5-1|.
TGCGCCAGCAGCGAGGACCTGGGGCACACTGAAGCTTTCTTT
CASSEDLGHTEAFF
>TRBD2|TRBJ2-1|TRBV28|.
TGTGCCAGCAGTTACTTAGCGGGGCCGTACAATGAGCAGTTCTTC
CASSYLAGPYNEQFF
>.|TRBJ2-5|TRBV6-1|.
TGTGCCAGCAGTGAGGGGGTGGGATTTGGTCAAGAGACCCAGTACTTC
CASSEGVGFGQETQYF
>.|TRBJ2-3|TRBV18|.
TGTGCCAGCTCATCCGATTCTGGAACAGATACGCAGTATTTT
CASSSDSGTDTQYF
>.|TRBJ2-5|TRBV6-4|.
TGTGCCAGCAGCAAGACTGAGAGGGAGACCCAGTACTTC
CASSKTERETQYF
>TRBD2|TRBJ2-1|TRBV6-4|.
TGTGCCAGCAGTCCCACTAGCGGGAACTTCAATGAGCAGTTCTTC
CASSPTSGNFNEQFF
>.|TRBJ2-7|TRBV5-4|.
TGTGCCAGCAACCAAGGACAGGGACTAGGCGAGCAGTACTTC
CASNQGQGLGEQYF
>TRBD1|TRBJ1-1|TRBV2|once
TGTGCCAGCAGTGGGGACAGGGTTATGACTGAAGCTTTCTTT
CASSGDRVMTEAFF
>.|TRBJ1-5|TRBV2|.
TGTGCCAGCACCGACGACCTACGGCGGCCCCAGCATTTT
CASTDDLRRPQHF